This T cell receptor (beta chain) was observed in a study of TIL therapy for anti-PD-1-resistant metastatic lung cancer. Turning to the study itself: Tumors had a median PD-L1 proportion score of around 6.4%. By whole-exome sequencing, median non-synonymous tumor mutation burden was roughly 1.6 mutations per megabase. Whole-study results and caveats: Many TIL product clones were absent from baseline tumor, suggesting clonal contraction. Compared with baseline intratumoral T cells, expanded TIL cultures were more clonal and less diverse (around 5.7% vs 31%).

Described time point: pre-treatment sample, taken before nivolumab and TIL therapy. Tumor tissue came from excised metastases, mostly pleural nodules or supraclavicular lymph nodes. The libraries were made with immunoSEQ v3. Measured with immunoSEQ multiplex PCR; TCRdb has only the in-frame clones, and not every one. Here the sample spans about 100,000 clones, about three fifths being singletons. As to this clone: Its cognate antigen is unknown.

Deletions cut 0 bases from V and 4 bases from J, with 10 bases between. The CDR3 covers 14 residues. The germline V gene has CDR1 MNHEY and CDR2 SVGAGI. The TCR sequence derives from a person aged 25-85 years with non-small cell lung cancer. This chain uses TRBV6-5 with TRBJ2-7; D call uncertain. The specimen was tumor tissue, collected at baseline. CDR3 sequence reads: CASSYSGPPYEQYF. The CDR3 region has the DNA TGTGCCAGCAGTTACTCAGGCCCACCATACGAGCAGTACTTC.